The 20 T cell receptor beta chains in this list originate from one sample, sequenced in a study of molecular identifiers for immune sequencing clone quantification. TCRdb reprocessed the PCR reads via MiXCR and lists one record per CDR3 protein. This repertoire shows about half a million distinct CDR3 sequences, about a quarter found once; its top ten account for under 0.8%. Sequences were obtained from naive CD8+ T cells from blood, with Jurkat cell RNA spiked in. Subset given: FACS-sorted CD8+CD4-CCR7+CD45RA+ naive T cells. The receptors stem from a human donor in good health. Some libraries in this study had Jurkat cell RNA spiked in.

This chain joins TRBV4-1 and TRBJ2-1; a possible D gene is TRBD1 (5 bases). CDR1 MGHRA and CDR2 YSYEKL come from the germline V gene. The CDR3 extends over 17 amino acids. V lost 3 bases, J lost 4 bases, and 19 bases lay in between. The CDR3 spells CASSQTDSDLEYNEQFF. CDR3 coding DNA: TGCGCCAGCAGCCAGACCGACAGCGACCTAGAATACAATGAGCAGTTCTTC.

V gene TRBV27 combines with J gene TRBJ2-7; possibly TRBD1 for D (6 bases). V was cut by 3 bases and J by 3 bases, with 12 bases left in between. The CDR3 totals 14 residues. The germline V gene has CDR1 MNHEY and CDR2 SMNVEV (reference sequence). In DNA, the CDR3 is TGTGCCAGCAGTTTGTCAGGACAGATCTACGAGCAGTACTTC. This translates into CASSLSGQIYEQYF.

To note about this clonotype: Given a much more abundant clone one base away, this may be a read error. The chain links TRBV6-2 or TRBV6-3 to TRBJ1-1, with D uncertain. This CDR3 has 16 residues. Germline V gene lookup returns CDR1 MNHEY and CDR2 SVGEGT. CDR3 nucleotide sequence: TGTGCCAGCAATTACTCGTTGACCCATTTGAACACTGAAGCTTTCTTT. Amino acids: CASNYSLTHLNTEAFF.

In its sample, this clonotype was seen a few times. The chain is built from TRBV7-9 and TRBJ1-1; D gene ambiguous. Germline V gene data show CDR1 as SEHNR and CDR2 as FQNEAQ (reference sequence). Trimming cost V 6 bases and J 11 bases, with 16 bases left between them. The CDR3 runs 12 residues. The DNA for the CDR3 is TGTGCCAGCAGTCTTACTGGGAGTGTGGCTTTCTTT. Protein sequence: CASSLTGSVAFF.

This chain connects TRBV6-2 or TRBV6-3 to TRBJ2-2; no clear D. The CDR3 contains 15 residues. The V end was cut by 6 bases, the J end by 0 bases, with 11 bases between. Germline V lookup: CDR1 MNHEY, CDR2 SVGEGT. The CDR3 sequence is CASSTDLANTGELFF. The CDR3 nucleotides read TGTGCCAGCAGCACGGATCTCGCGAACACCGGGGAGCTGTTTTTT.

This clonotype was seen at least ten times. The chain combines TRBV7-9 with TRBJ2-3; D not certain. Trimming removed 11 bases at V and 14 bases at J, with 14 bases between. This CDR3 contains 9 residues. CDR1 and CDR2 (germline): SEHNR, FQNEAQ (reference sequence). The CDR3 here is CASVSSGYF. The CDR3 coding sequence is TGTGCCTCCGTGTCGAGTGGGTATTTT.

The J gene is TRBJ1-3, the V gene TRBV12-3 or TRBV12-4; D remains unclear. This CDR3 contains 14 residues. V dropped 10 bases and J dropped 0 bases, with 13 bases sitting between them. This CDR3 is CATTPGSSGNTIYF. The CDR3 DNA sequence: TGTGCCACCACCCCGGGTAGCTCTGGAAACACCATATATTTT.

This clonotype was seen many times. This chain links TRBV4-1 with TRBJ2-5, with 8 bases fitting TRBD2. The junction had 6 bases not matched to a gene; V was cut back by 1 base and J by 2 bases. Germline values: CDR1 MGHRA, CDR2 YSYEKL. This CDR3 has 16 amino acids. DNA of the CDR3: TGCGCCAGCAGCCAAGTCACCGCTAGCGGGCAAGAGACCCAGTACTTC. Protein sequence: CASSQVTASGQETQYF.

This clonotype was detected a few times. The V call is TRBV27, the J call TRBJ2-7; TRBD1 matches 8 bases. After removal of 3 bases from V and 5 bases from J, the junction contained 3 bases not matched to a gene. Germline CDR1 and CDR2: MNHEY and SMNVEV (reference sequence). The CDR3 covers 13 residues. CDR3 bases: TGTGCCAGCAGTTTTCAGGGGGCACACGAGCAGTACTTC. This codes for CASSFQGAHEQYF.

Ten or more counts support this clonotype. The chain is built from TRBV29-1 and TRBJ2-7; possibly TRBD1 for D (5 bases). Germline CDR1 SQVTM, CDR2 ANQGSEA. This CDR3 has 14 residues. The germline V and J ends were trimmed by 5 bases and 1 base, with 15 bases remaining between them. The CDR3 nucleotides are TGCAGCGTTAGTGATCACAGGCTATCCTACGAGCAGTACTTC. Its protein is CSVSDHRLSYEQYF.

V gene TRBV12-3 or TRBV12-4 combines with J gene TRBJ2-1; 8 bases match TRBD2. The CDR3 spans 15 residues. With 3 bases clipped from V and 7 bases from J, the junction kept 8 bases outside the gene matches. The CDR3 protein is CASSFSAGGDNEQFF. CDR3 sequence (DNA): TGTGCCAGCAGTTTTAGTGCGGGGGGAGATAATGAGCAGTTCTTC.

This clonotype was seen a handful of times. Its ends do not fully match the called genes, so a read error is possible. The V gene is TRBV27, the J gene TRBJ1-4, with 7 bases matching TRBD1. Germline CDR1 reads MNHEY; CDR2 reads SMNVEV (reference sequence). The CDR3 loop spans 12 amino acids. The CDR3 spells CASSPTGHVWLF. The CDR3 DNA reads TGTGCCAGCAGTCCGACAGGGCACGTATGGCTTTTT. The whole variable domain, filled in from reference TRBV27 and TRBJ1-4, reads EAQVTQNPRYLITVTGKKLTVTCSQNMNHEYMSWYRQDPGLGLRQIYYSMNVEVTDKGDVPEGYKVSRKEKRNFPLILESPSPNQTSLYFCASSPTGHVWLFGSGTQLSVL.

This clonotype came up many times. The chain couples TRBV12-3 or TRBV12-4 to TRBJ2-1, with 9 positions matching TRBD2. The CDR3 contains 13 residues. V shed 5 bases and J 9 bases; nucleotides not matched to a gene: 5. The CDR3 loop reads CASSLGGGVEQFF. The CDR3 DNA sequence: TGTGCCAGCAGTCTAGGCGGGGGGGTTGAGCAGTTCTTC.

This clonotype was counted only a few times. The chain joins TRBV24-1 to TRBJ2-3; D is tentatively TRBD1 or TRBD2 (5 bases each). Deletions cut 3 bases from V and 0 bases from J, with 12 bases between. From germline, CDR1 is KGHDR and CDR2 SFDVKD. The CDR3 sequence is 16 residues long. CDR3 DNA: TGTGCCACCAGTGATACCGGGACCCAGAGCACAGATACGCAGTATTTT. Encoded protein: CATSDTGTQSTDTQYF.

A few counts support this clonotype. J is TRBJ2-3 and V is TRBV13, with D maybe TRBD2 (6 bases). V lost 5 bases, J lost 4 bases, and 16 bases lay in between. CDR3 length: 15 residues. The germline CDR1 and CDR2 sequences are PRHDT and FYEKMQ (reference sequence). The DNA for the CDR3 is TGTGCCAGCAGCACGGGACTGGCTAGTGCAGATACGCAGTATTTT. Translated: CASSTGLASADTQYF.

This clonotype was counted between two and nine times. This chain links TRBV24-1 with TRBJ1-5, with 7 bases identical to TRBD1. The CDR3 is made up of 16 amino acids. Unmatched junction bases numbered 6, after V lost 5 bases and J lost 0 bases. CDR1 KGHDR and CDR2 SFDVKD come from the germline V gene. In DNA form, the CDR3 reads TGTGCCACCAGTGTCTCGGACAGGCTTAGCAATCAGCCCCAGCATTTT. Translated, it gives CATSVSDRLSNQPQHF.

In its sample, this clonotype was seen a few times. The rearrangement joins TRBV2 to TRBJ1-5; D remains unclear. The CDR3 length is 12 residues. Germline V CDR1 and CDR2: SNHLY, FYNNEI. V was trimmed by 3 bases and J by 5 bases, leaving 5 bases between them. CDR3 loop: CASSDPDQPQHF. The CDR3 DNA reads as TGTGCCAGCAGTGACCCCGATCAGCCCCAGCATTTT.

The sample holds many counts of this clonotype. The chain has TRBV30 and TRBJ2-2; D gene uncertain. The CDR3 length is 11 residues. V was trimmed by 1 base and J by 3 bases, leaving 0 bases between them. Looked up from germline, CDR1 is GTSNPN and CDR2 is SVGIG (reference sequence). CDR3 sequence (DNA): TGTGCCTGGAGTGACACCGGGGAGCTGTTTTTT. This gives the protein CAWSDTGELFF.

This clonotype occurred a few times. V usage is TRBV11-3 and J usage is TRBJ2-1; D uncertain. The V gene lost 1 base and the J gene lost 2 bases, with 9 bases spanning the gap. Per the germline V gene, CDR1 is SGHNT and CDR2 is YENEEA. This CDR3 is built from 15 residues. CDR3 bases: TGTGCCAGCAGCTTAGGCGAGGACGCCTACAATGAGCAGTTCTTC. It encodes CASSLGEDAYNEQFF.

This clonotype was counted ten times or more. The chain combines TRBV11-2 with TRBJ2-1, with D possibly TRBD2 on 6 matching bases. The CDR3 loop spans 14 amino acids. Deletions cut 6 bases from V and 5 bases from J, with 14 bases between. The germline CDR1 and CDR2 sequences are SGHAT and FQNNGV. The CDR3 coding sequence is TGTGCCAGCAGGAGGACCGGGACTGACAATGAGCAGTTCTTC. This codes for CASRRTGTDNEQFF.